Presented here are 14 T cell receptor beta chains from one specimen sequenced in a study of T cells in Graves' hyperthyroidism and ophthalmopathy. Template material for amplifying TCR beta CDR3 regions consisted of RNA transcripts. Carried out on the TCR CDR3, a first-round RT-PCR used the HTBI primer set. TCRdb re-called the multiplex PCR reads through MiXCR, storing one row per CDR3 protein. The sample records approximately 510,000 distinct CDR3 sequences, more than 20% being singletons. Sequenced input: blood. These receptors came from a young man with Graves' hyperthyroidism.

Many counts were recorded for this clonotype. The chain links TRBV19 to TRBJ1-1; weak D call: TRBD1 (5 bases). Germline assignment: CDR1 LNHDA and CDR2 SQIVND (reference sequence). The CDR3 sequence is 14 residues long. V lost 3 bases, J lost 4 bases, and 12 bases lay in between. CDR3 in amino acids: CASSIRRGSTEAFF. Here the CDR3 DNA reads TGTGCCAGTAGTATCAGGAGGGGCAGCACTGAAGCTTTCTTT.

As to this clonotype: This could be a read error, since a much larger clone is one nucleotide away. The chain uses TRBV2 and TRBJ2-5; D unclear. Between the trimmed V and J ends, which lost 6 bases and 9 bases, there was a span of 17 bases. The CDR3 spans 13 residues. From germline, CDR1 is SNHLY and CDR2 FYNNEI. The CDR3 region has the DNA TGTGCCAGCAGAGTCGGGTTGCTTGTAGCCCAGTACTTC. This translates into CASRVGLLVAQYF. Based on the CDR3 plus reference TRBV2 and TRBJ2-5, the full variable domain is EPEVTQTPSHQVTQMGQEVILRCVPISNHLYFYWYRQILGQKVEFLVSFYNNEISEKSEIFDDQFSVERPDGSNFTLKIRSTKLEDSAMYFCASRVGLLVAQYFGPGTRLLVL.

The rearrangement links TRBV12-3 or TRBV12-4 to TRBJ2-7; 8 nucleotides match TRBD1. The CDR3 loop spans 14 amino acids. Losses at the gene ends were 7 bases for V and 8 bases for J; bases not matched to a gene: 13. The CDR3 loop reads CASTTGQGEGKQYF. The CDR3 region has the DNA TGTGCCAGCACTACCGGACAGGGCGAGGGGAAGCAGTACTTC.

This clonotype was detected ten times or more. The chain carries TRBV9 and TRBJ1-1, with a possible D match to TRBD1 (5 bases). Germline V lookup: CDR1 SGDLS, CDR2 YYNGEE. Trimming shortened V by 3 bases and J by 4 bases, and 10 bases separated the two germline ends. The CDR3 extends over 13 amino acids. Written as DNA, the CDR3 is TGTGCCAGCAGCGCGGGGCTGAGCACTGAAGCTTTCTTT. It yields the protein CASSAGLSTEAFF. Supplemented by reference TRBV9 and TRBJ1-1, the full variable domain reads DSGVTQTPKHLITATGQRVTLRCSPRSGDLSVYWYQQSLDQGLQFLIQYYNGEERAKGNILERFSAQQFPDLHSELNLSSLELGDSALYFCASSAGLSTEAFFGQGTRLTVV.

This clonotype was observed at least ten times. J is TRBJ2-5 and V is TRBV25-1; D ambiguous. This CDR3 is built from 13 residues. Trimming took off 4 bases at V and 3 bases at J, with 9 bases between the two ends. Germline lookup yields CDR1 MGHDK and CDR2 SYGVNS. The CDR3 is CASSGTVKETQYF. CDR3 bases: TGTGCCAGCAGTGGGACGGTTAAAGAGACCCAGTACTTC.

The table lists this clonotype with a few counts. The rearrangement uses TRBV13 and TRBJ2-3, with D perhaps TRBD2 (7 bases). Germline assignment: CDR1 PRHDT and CDR2 FYEKMQ (reference sequence). Trimming took off 3 bases at V and 5 bases at J, with 15 bases between the two ends. CDR3 size: 15 residues. The CDR3 nucleotides read TGTGCCAGCAGCTTTCGGGGGGCCTTGAAAGATACGCAGTATTTT. Its translation: CASSFRGALKDTQYF.

The table lists this clonotype with many counts. CDR3 region: CASSIPGTYPTGELFF. In DNA form, the CDR3 reads TGTGCCAGTAGTATCCCCGGGACCTACCCCACCGGGGAGCTGTTTTTT. The chain has TRBV19 and TRBJ2-2, with D tentatively TRBD1 or TRBD2 (5 bases each). V dropped 3 bases and J dropped 4 bases, with 15 bases sitting between them. The CDR3 has 16 amino acids. Per the germline V gene, CDR1 is LNHDA and CDR2 is SQIVND (reference sequence).

J is TRBJ2-7 and V is TRBV2, with TRBD2 as a possible D gene (5 bases). CDR1 and CDR2 from the germline V gene are SNHLY and FYNNEI. The CDR3 has 15 amino acids. V was trimmed by 4 bases and J by 4 bases, leaving 17 bases between them. CDR3 nucleotide sequence: TGTGCCAGCAGTGTCGTGGGAGAGAGCCCATACGAGCAGTACTTC. It yields the protein CASSVVGESPYEQYF.

This clonotype was recorded many times. The chain joins TRBV20-1 to TRBJ2-4; 9 bases fit TRBD2. This CDR3 has 13 amino acids. The V gene's germline CDR1 is DFQATT and CDR2 SNEGSKA (reference sequence). The junction had 9 bases not matched to a gene; V was cut back by 6 bases and J by 9 bases. CDR3 bases: TGCAGTGCCACGCCGGGACTAGCCCCCATTCAGTACTTC. It is translated as CSATPGLAPIQYF.

This clonotype was counted many times. The DNA of the CDR3 is TGTGCCAGCAGGGAACTTGACAGGGAAATCAGCGAGCAGTACTTC. It yields the protein CASRELDREISEQYF. The chain couples TRBV2 to TRBJ2-7, with 7 bases identical to TRBD1. The trim removed 6 bases at V and 6 bases at J, leaving 14 bases unmatched. The CDR3 has 15 residues. Germline assignment: CDR1 SNHLY and CDR2 FYNNEI.

The table lists this clonotype with a few counts. The rearrangement uses TRBV7-9 and TRBJ1-1; D ambiguous. V shed 5 bases and J shed 5 bases, with 15 bases lying between them. This CDR3 comprises 14 residues. Germline assignment: CDR1 SEHNR and CDR2 FQNEAQ (reference sequence). The CDR3 bases are TGTGCCAGCAGCCCCCTCAGAGGGCGAACTGAAGCTTTCTTT. This codes for CASSPLRGRTEAFF.

Many counts were recorded for this clonotype. The chain combines TRBV2 with TRBJ1-1; 8 nucleotides match TRBD1. J lost 3 bases, V lost 2 bases, and 14 bases had no gene match. This CDR3 spans 18 amino acids. From germline, CDR1 is SNHLY and CDR2 FYNNEI. The CDR3 DNA is TGTGCCAGCAGTGAACCAACCAGCTCCCCGACAGGGGACACTGAAGCTTTCTTT. This translates into CASSEPTSSPTGDTEAFF.

This clonotype was observed a few times. The CDR3 DNA reads as TGTGCCAGCAGCTTGGGGGACATCCAGCCCCAGCATTTT. Translation gives CASSLGDIQPQHF. The V call is TRBV5-4, the J call TRBJ1-5; a possible D gene is TRBD1 (6 bases). CDR1 is SGHNT and CDR2 is YYREEE in the germline V gene (reference sequence). Between the trimmed V and J ends, which lost 0 bases and 7 bases, there was a span of 8 bases. The CDR3 totals 13 residues.

This clonotype came up many times. The chain links TRBV28 to TRBJ2-2, with 7 positions matching TRBD2. CDR3 length: 15 amino acids. From germline, CDR1 is MDHEN and CDR2 SYDVKM. J was trimmed by 2 bases and V by 5 bases; bases with no gene match: 5. This chain's CDR3 is CASSPRGVNTGELFF. The CDR3 DNA reads as TGTGCCAGCAGTCCTCGGGGGGTAAACACCGGGGAGCTGTTTTTT.